Shown below are 15 T cell receptor beta chains from a single sample sequenced in a study of vaccination effects on CD4 cells after COVID-19. This table comes from immunoSEQ multiplex PCR, and its TCRdb copy is limited to in-frame clones, with some not included. The table shows tens of thousands of clones, with roughly 76% occurring only once. Before sequencing took place, the ViraFEST assay used viral peptide pools to expand antigen-specific CD4+ T cells. Once cultured for approximately ten days, the cells underwent separation to obtain CD4+ T cells. Negative nucleocapsid antibody tests before and after vaccination confirmed no previous SARS-CoV-2 infection. No antigen is known for these receptors. Specimen: CD4+ T cells from PBMCs cultured with SARS-CoV-2 spike peptides, collected before COVID-19 vaccination. Receptor source: a human donor who received a COVID-19 vaccine.

This clone was observed a handful of times. The chain is built from TRBV7-2 and TRBJ1-6; weak D call: TRBD1 (5 bases). The V gene lost 10 bases and the J gene lost 7 bases, with 14 bases spanning the gap. This CDR3 is built from 13 residues. CDR1 is SGHTA, CDR2 FQGNSA, per germline. The CDR3 nucleotides read TGTGCCACCCGGCGAAGGGGAAATTCACCCCTCCACTTT. Residues: CATRRRGNSPLHF.

The V call is TRBV27, the J call TRBJ2-1; a weak D match, TRBD1 (6 bases). The V end was cut by 2 bases, the J end by 3 bases, with 11 bases between. This CDR3 spans 15 amino acids. The germline gives CDR1 MNHEY, CDR2 SMNVEV (reference sequence). The CDR3 DNA is TGTGCCAGCAGTTTAGGACAGTTTTACTACAATGAGCAGTTCTTC. This codes for CASSLGQFYYNEQFF.

V is TRBV7-2 and J is TRBJ2-2; the D is unclear. Germline V lookup: CDR1 SGHTA, CDR2 FQGNSA. The V and J ends lost 1 base and 4 bases respectively, with 7 bases between them. CDR3 length equals 14 residues. The CDR3 is CASSLGRLTGELFF. The DNA of the CDR3 is TGTGCCAGCAGCTTAGGCCGACTCACCGGGGAGCTGTTTTTT. Based on the CDR3 plus reference TRBV7-2 and TRBJ2-2, the full variable domain is GAGVSQSPSNKVTEKGKDVELRCDPISGHTALYWYRQSLGQGLEFLIYFQGNSAPDKSGLPSDRFSAERTGGSVSTLTIQRTQQEDSAVYLCASSLGRLTGELFFGEGSRLTVL.

This sequence joins TRBV2 and TRBJ1-3, with D possibly matching TRBD1 (6 bases). Trimming shortened V by 7 bases and J by 0 bases, and 13 bases separated the two germline ends. CDR1 and CDR2 from the germline V gene are SNHLY and FYNNEI. CDR3 length: 15 amino acids. CDR3 protein: CASKATGSSGNTIYF. In DNA, the CDR3 is TGTGCCAGCAAGGCGACAGGTAGCTCTGGAAACACCATATATTTT.

This clone appeared a few times. The J gene is TRBJ2-3, the V gene TRBV6-5, with TRBD1 as a possible D gene (6 bases). The CDR3 sequence is 14 residues long. Between the trimmed V and J ends, which lost 5 bases and 1 base, there was a span of 10 bases. Germline V gives CDR1 MNHEY, CDR2 SVGAGI. This CDR3 reads CASSIRQGTDTQYF. The CDR3 DNA reads as TGTGCCAGCAGTATAAGACAGGGCACAGATACGCAGTATTTT.

This chain uses TRBV27 with TRBJ2-1; 9 bases agree with TRBD1. The CDR3 is 13 residues long. Trimming removed 6 bases from V and 7 bases from J; junction bases left unmatched: 4. Germline V gene data show CDR1 as MNHEY and CDR2 as SMNVEV (reference sequence). The DNA of the CDR3 is TGTGCCAGCAGGGACAGGGGAAGAAATGAGCAGTTCTTC. It is translated as CASRDRGRNEQFF.

In this sample, this clone turned up once. This rearrangement joins TRBV7-6 to TRBJ2-3, with 7 bases that match TRBD2. The CDR3 is 17 amino acids. V was pared by 1 base and J by 0 bases, with 7 bases of the junction left unmatched. CDR1 and CDR2 from the germline V gene are SGHVS and FNYEAQ. The CDR3 reads CASSLVAGALSTDTQYF. CDR3 DNA sequence: TGTGCCAGCAGCTTAGTTGCGGGAGCCCTTAGCACAGATACGCAGTATTTT.

The chain carries TRBV7-2 and TRBJ2-2; weak D call: TRBD1 (6 bases). The ends were cut back, 5 bases at V and 6 bases at J, with 10 bases in the middle. This CDR3 contains 13 residues. Germline CDR1 SGHTA, CDR2 FQGNSA. This chain's CDR3 is CASSPQGSGELFF. The DNA for the CDR3 is TGTGCCAGCAGCCCCCAGGGGTCCGGGGAGCTGTTTTTT.

This clone was seen a few times. The genes are TRBV7-9 and TRBJ1-5; TRBD1 aligns across 7 bases. Per germline, CDR1 SEHNR and CDR2 FQNEAQ (reference sequence). V gave up 8 bases and J gave up 5 bases; unmatched junction bases: 12. The CDR3 has 15 amino acids. This CDR3 reads CASGDDRVVYQPQHF. The CDR3 DNA reads as TGTGCCAGCGGCGATGACAGGGTGGTATATCAGCCCCAGCATTTT. Drawing the rest from reference TRBV7-9 and TRBJ1-5, the complete variable domain is DTGVSQNPRHKITKRGQNVTFRCDPISEHNRLYWYRQTLGQGPEFLTYFQNEAQLEKSRLLSDRFSAERPKGSFSTLEIQRTEQGDSAMYLCASGDDRVVYQPQHFGDGTRLSIL.

About this clone itself: This sample includes further DNA sequences coding for the same CDR3. The chain recombines TRBV6-1 with TRBJ1-3; the D is unclear. The germline V and J ends were trimmed by 0 bases and 1 base, with 4 bases remaining between them. Germline CDR1 reads MNHNS; CDR2 reads SASEGT. The CDR3 totals 14 residues. CDR3 in amino acids: CASSEASSGNTIYF. For the CDR3, the DNA is TGTGCCAGCAGTGAAGCCAGTTCTGGAAACACCATATATTTT.

V gene TRBV5-1 combines with J gene TRBJ1-2; 8 bases align to TRBD1. There are 14 residues in the CDR3. V lost 3 bases and J lost 7; bases outside the gene matches: 8. Per the germline V gene, CDR1 is SGHRS and CDR2 is YFSETQ. This CDR3 reads CASSYDRGVGGYTF. The CDR3 DNA reads TGCGCCAGCAGCTACGACAGGGGAGTAGGTGGCTACACCTTC.

The genes are TRBV30 and TRBJ2-2; D may match TRBD1 or TRBD2 (5 bases each). The CDR3 is 15 amino acids. V lost 0 bases to trimming and J lost 3 bases, with 11 bases between them. Germline V gene lookup returns CDR1 GTSNPN and CDR2 SVGIG (reference sequence). The DNA for the CDR3 is TGTGCCTGGAGTGTACGGGGCTACTACACCGGGGAGCTGTTTTTT. Protein product: CAWSVRGYYTGELFF.

This clone appeared many times. The chain joins TRBV4-1 to TRBJ1-5, with 7 bases fitting TRBD1. V trimming: 3 bases; J trimming: 9 bases; junction bases outside the gene matches: 11. CDR1 is MGHRA and CDR2 is YSYEKL in the germline V gene. The CDR3 has 15 residues. This CDR3 is CASSHHKGDSGPQHF. The CDR3 DNA follows: TGCGCCAGCAGCCATCACAAAGGGGACAGCGGGCCCCAGCATTTT.

The chain links TRBV7-6 to TRBJ2-1, with 13 bases that match TRBD2. Trimming cost V 2 bases and J 5 bases; bases outside gene matches: 6. The CDR3 is 17 residues long. Germline V gives CDR1 SGHVS, CDR2 FNYEAQ. CDR3 loop: CASSLFSGTSGNNEQFF. The CDR3 DNA reads as TGTGCCAGCAGCTTATTTTCTGGGACTAGCGGGAACAATGAGCAGTTCTTC. The whole variable domain, remainder taken from reference TRBV7-6 and TRBJ2-1, is GAGVSQSPRYKVTKRGQDVALRCDPISGHVSLYWYRQALGQGPEFLTYFNYEAQQDKSGLPNDRFSAERPEGSISTLTIQRTEQRDSAMYRCASSLFSGTSGNNEQFFGPGTRLTVL.

This sequence joins TRBV28 and TRBJ1-1; D gene unclear. CDR1 and CDR2 from the germline V gene are MDHEN and SYDVKM. V lost 2 bases, J lost 3 bases, and 4 bases lay in between. This CDR3 has 12 amino acids. CDR3 protein: CASSLGYTEAFF. The CDR3 DNA is TGTGCCAGCAGTTTAGGGTACACTGAAGCTTTCTTT.